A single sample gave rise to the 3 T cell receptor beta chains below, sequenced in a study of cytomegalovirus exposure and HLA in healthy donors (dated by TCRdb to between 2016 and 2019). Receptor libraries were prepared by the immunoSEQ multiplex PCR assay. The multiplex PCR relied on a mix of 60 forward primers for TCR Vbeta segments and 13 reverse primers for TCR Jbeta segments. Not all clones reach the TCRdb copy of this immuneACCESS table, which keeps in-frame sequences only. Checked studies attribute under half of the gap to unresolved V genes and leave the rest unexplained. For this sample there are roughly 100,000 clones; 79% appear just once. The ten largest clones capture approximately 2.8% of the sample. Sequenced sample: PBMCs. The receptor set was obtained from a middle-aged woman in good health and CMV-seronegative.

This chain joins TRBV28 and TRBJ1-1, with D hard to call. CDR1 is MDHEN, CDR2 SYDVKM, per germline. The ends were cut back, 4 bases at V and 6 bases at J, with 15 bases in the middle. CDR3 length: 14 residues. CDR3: CASSYLQARSEAFF. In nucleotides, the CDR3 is TGTGCCAGCAGTTACCTTCAAGCCCGTTCTGAAGCTTTCTTT.

CDR3 residues: CASSQAYGGHRQETQYF. CDR3 sequence (DNA): TGTGCCAGCAGCCAAGCGTATGGCGGGCACCGCCAAGAGACCCAGTACTTC. The chain recombines TRBV4-2 with TRBJ2-5; tentative D call: TRBD2 (5 bases). The germline V and J ends were trimmed by 1 base and 1 base, with 16 bases remaining between them. Germline V gene data show CDR1 as LGHNA and CDR2 as YNFKEQ. This CDR3 region has 17 residues.

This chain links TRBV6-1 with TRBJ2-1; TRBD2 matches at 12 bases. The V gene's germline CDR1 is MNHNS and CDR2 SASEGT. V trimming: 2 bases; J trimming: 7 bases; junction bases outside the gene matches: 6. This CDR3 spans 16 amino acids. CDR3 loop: CASSELAGGPKNEQFF. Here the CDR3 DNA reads TGTGCCAGCAGTGAACTAGCGGGGGGGCCCAAGAATGAGCAGTTCTTC.